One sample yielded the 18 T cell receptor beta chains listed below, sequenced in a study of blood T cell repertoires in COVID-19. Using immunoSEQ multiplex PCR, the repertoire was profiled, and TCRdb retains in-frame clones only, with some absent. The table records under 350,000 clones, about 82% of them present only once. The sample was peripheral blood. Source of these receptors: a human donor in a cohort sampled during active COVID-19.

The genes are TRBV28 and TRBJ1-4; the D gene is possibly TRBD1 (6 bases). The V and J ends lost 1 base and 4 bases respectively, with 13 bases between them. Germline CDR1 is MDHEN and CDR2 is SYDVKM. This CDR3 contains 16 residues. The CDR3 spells CASSLSGNRVNEKLFF. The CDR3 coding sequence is TGTGCCAGCAGTTTATCCGGAAACAGGGTTAATGAAAAACTGTTTTTT.

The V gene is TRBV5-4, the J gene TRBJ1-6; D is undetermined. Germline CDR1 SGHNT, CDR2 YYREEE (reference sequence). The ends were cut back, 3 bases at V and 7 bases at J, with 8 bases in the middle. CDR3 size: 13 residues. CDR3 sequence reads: CASSYTRNSPLHF. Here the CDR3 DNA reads TGTGCCAGCAGCTATACCAGGAATTCACCCCTCCACTTT. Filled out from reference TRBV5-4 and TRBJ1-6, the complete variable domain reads ETGVTQSPTHLIKTRGQQVTLRCSSQSGHNTVSWYQQALGQGPQFIFQYYREEENGRGNFPPRFSGLQFPNYSSELNVNALELDDSALYLCASSYTRNSPLHFGNGTRLTVT.

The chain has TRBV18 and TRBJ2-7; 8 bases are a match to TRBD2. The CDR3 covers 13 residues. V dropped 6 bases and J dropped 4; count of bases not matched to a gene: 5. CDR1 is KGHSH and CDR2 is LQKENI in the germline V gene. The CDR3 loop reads CASSPGTRYEQYF. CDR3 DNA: TGTGCCAGCTCTCCCGGGACTAGATACGAGCAGTACTTC.

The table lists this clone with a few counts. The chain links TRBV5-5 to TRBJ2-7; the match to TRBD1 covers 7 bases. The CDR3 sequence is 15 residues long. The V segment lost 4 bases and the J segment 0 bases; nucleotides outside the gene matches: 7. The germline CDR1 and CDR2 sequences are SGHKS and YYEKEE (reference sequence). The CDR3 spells CASSPGQSSSYEQYF. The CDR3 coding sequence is TGTGCCAGCAGCCCGGGACAGTCGAGCTCCTACGAGCAGTACTTC. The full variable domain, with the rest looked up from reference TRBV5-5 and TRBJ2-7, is DAGVTQSPTHLIKTRGQQVTLRCSPISGHKSVSWYQQVLGQGPQFIFQYYEKEERGRGNFPDRFSARQFPNYSSELNVNALLLGDSALYLCASSPGQSSSYEQYFGPGTRLTVT.

The chain's CDR3 is CAISTHYRLAGGPDTQYF. The CDR3 coding sequence is TGTGCCATCAGTACTCATTATCGACTAGCGGGGGGCCCGGATACGCAGTATTTT. This chain joins TRBV10-3 and TRBJ2-3, with 13 bases identical to TRBD2. V lost 5 bases, J lost 6 bases, and 14 bases stayed unmatched. Germline CDR1 reads ENHRY; CDR2 reads SYGVKD. This CDR3 is built from 18 residues.

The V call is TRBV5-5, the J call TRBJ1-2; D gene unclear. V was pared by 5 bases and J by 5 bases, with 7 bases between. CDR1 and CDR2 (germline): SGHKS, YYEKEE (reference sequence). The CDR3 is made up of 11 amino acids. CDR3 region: CASSWSYGYTF. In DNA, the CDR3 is TGTGCCAGCAGTTGGAGTTATGGCTACACCTTC.

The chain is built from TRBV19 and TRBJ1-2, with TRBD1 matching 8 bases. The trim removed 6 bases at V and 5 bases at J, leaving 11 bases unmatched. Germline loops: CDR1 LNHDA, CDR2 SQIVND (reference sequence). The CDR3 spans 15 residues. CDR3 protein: CASRTYSTGVYGYTF. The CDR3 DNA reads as TGTGCCAGTAGGACTTACTCGACAGGGGTTTATGGCTACACCTTC.

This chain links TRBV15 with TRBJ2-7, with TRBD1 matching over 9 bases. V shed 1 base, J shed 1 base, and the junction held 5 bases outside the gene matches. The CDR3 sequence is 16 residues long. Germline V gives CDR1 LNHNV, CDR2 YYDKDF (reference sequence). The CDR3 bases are TGTGCCACCAGCAGAGGGGGACAGGGCTTTTCCTACGAGCAGTACTTC. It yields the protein CATSRGGQGFSYEQYF.

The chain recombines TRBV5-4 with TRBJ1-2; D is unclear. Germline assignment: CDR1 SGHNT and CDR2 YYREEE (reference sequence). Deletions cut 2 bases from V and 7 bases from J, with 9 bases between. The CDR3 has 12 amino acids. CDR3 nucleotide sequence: TGTGCCAGCAGCTTTAATGCGGGTGGCTACACCTTC. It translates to CASSFNAGGYTF.

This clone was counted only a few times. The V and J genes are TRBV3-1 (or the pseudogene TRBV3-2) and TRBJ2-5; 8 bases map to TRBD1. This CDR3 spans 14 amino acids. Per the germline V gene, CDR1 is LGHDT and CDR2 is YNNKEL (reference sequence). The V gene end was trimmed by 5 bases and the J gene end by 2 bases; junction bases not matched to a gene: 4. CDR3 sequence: CASSTRTGQETQYF. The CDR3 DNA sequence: TGTGCCAGCAGCACCCGGACAGGGCAAGAGACCCAGTACTTC.

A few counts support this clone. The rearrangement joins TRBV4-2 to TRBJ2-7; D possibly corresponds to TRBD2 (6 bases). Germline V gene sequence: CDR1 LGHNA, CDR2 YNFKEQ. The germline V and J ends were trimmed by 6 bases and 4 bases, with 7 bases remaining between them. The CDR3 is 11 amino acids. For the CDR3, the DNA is TGTGCCAGCAGTCGGGGGTACGAGCAGTACTTC. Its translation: CASSRGYEQYF.

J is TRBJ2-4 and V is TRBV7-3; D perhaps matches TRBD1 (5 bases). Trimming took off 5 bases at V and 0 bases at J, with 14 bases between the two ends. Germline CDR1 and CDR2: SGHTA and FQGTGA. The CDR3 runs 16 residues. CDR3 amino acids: CASSLDSNPAKNIQYF. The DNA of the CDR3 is TGTGCCAGCAGCCTCGACAGCAACCCAGCCAAAAACATTCAGTACTTC.

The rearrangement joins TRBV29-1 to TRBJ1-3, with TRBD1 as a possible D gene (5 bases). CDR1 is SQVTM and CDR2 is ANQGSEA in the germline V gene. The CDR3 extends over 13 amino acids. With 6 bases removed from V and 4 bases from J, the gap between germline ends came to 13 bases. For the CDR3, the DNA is TGCAGCGTCCCCGGGACTACAGGAAACACCATATATTTT. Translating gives CSVPGTTGNTIYF.

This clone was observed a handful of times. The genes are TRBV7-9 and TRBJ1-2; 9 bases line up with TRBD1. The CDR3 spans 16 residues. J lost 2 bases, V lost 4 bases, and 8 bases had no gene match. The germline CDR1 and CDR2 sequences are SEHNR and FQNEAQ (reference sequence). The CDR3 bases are TGTGCCAGCAGCTACCCGGGACAGGGTATAAACTATGGCTACACCTTC. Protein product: CASSYPGQGINYGYTF. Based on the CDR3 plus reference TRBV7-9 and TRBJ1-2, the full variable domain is DTGVSQNPRHKITKRGQNVTFRCDPISEHNRLYWYRQTLGQGPEFLTYFQNEAQLEKSRLLSDRFSAERPKGSFSTLEIQRTEQGDSAMYLCASSYPGQGINYGYTFGSGTRLTVV.

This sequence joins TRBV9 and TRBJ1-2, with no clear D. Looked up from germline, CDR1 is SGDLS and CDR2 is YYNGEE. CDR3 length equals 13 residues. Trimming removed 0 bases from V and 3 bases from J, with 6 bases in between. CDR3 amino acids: CASSVDGDYGYTF. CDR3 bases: TGTGCCAGCAGCGTAGACGGGGACTATGGCTACACCTTC.

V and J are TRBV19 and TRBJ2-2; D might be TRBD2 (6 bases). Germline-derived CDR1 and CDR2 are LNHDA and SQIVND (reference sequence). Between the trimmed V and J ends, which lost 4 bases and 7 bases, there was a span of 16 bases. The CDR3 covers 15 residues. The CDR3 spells CASSRSSWGVGELFF. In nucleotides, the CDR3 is TGTGCCAGTAGTAGGAGCTCATGGGGGGTCGGGGAGCTGTTTTTT. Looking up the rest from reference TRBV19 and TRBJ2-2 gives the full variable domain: DGGITQSPKYLFRKEGQNVTLSCEQNLNHDAMYWYRQDPGQGLRLIYYSQIVNDFQKGDIAEGYSVSREKKESFPLTVTSAQKNPTAFYLCASSRSSWGVGELFFGEGSRLTVL.

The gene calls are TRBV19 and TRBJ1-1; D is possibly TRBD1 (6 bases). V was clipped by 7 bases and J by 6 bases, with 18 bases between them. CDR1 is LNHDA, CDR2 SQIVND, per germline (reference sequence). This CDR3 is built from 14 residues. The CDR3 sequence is CASTPPRGGAEAFF. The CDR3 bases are TGTGCCAGTACCCCACCGAGGGGGGGCGCTGAAGCTTTCTTT.

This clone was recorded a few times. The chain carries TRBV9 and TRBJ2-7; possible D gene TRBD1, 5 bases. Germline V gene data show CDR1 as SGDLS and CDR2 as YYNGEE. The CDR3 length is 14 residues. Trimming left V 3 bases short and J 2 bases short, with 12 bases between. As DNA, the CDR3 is TGTGCCAGCAGCGACGACAGTTCTACCTACGAGCAGTACTTC. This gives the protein CASSDDSSTYEQYF.